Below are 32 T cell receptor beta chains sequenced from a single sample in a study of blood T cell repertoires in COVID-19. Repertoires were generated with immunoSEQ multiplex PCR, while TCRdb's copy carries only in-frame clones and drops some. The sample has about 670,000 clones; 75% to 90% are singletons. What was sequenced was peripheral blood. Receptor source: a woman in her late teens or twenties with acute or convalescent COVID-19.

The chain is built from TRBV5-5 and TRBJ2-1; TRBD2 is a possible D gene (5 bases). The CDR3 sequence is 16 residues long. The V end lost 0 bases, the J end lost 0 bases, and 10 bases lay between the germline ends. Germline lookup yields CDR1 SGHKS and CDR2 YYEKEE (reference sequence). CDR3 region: CASSLGLLSSYNEQFF. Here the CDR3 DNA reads TGTGCCAGCAGCTTGGGACTACTGAGCTCCTACAATGAGCAGTTCTTC.

The CDR3 region is CASSLVPELPEAFF. CDR3 DNA sequence: TGCGCCAGCAGCTTGGTTCCAGAACTACCTGAAGCTTTCTTT. The chain uses TRBV5-1 and TRBJ1-1; the D is unclear. Trimming removed 0 bases at V and 6 bases at J, with 12 bases between. In germline, CDR1 is SGHRS, CDR2 YFSETQ. The CDR3 length is 14 residues. Based on the CDR3 plus reference TRBV5-1 and TRBJ1-1, the full variable domain is KAGVTQTPRYLIKTRGQQVTLSCSPISGHRSVSWYQQTPGQGLQFLFEYFSETQRNKGNFPGRFSGRQFSNSRSEMNVSTLELGDSALYLCASSLVPELPEAFFGQGTRLTVV.

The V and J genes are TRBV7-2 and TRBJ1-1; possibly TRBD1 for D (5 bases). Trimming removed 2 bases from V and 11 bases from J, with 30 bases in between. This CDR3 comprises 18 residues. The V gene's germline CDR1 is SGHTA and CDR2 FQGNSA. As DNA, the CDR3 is TGTGCCAGCAGCTTAACTTTGCAGGGATTCCTACCCCTGAATAGCGCTTTCTTT. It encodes CASSLTLQGFLPLNSAFF.

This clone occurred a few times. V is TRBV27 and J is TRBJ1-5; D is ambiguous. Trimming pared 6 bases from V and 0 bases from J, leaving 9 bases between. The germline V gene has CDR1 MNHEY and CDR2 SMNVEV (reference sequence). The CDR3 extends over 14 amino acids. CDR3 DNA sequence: TGTGCCAGCAGAGAACAGAATAGCAATCAGCCCCAGCATTTT. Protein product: CASREQNSNQPQHF.

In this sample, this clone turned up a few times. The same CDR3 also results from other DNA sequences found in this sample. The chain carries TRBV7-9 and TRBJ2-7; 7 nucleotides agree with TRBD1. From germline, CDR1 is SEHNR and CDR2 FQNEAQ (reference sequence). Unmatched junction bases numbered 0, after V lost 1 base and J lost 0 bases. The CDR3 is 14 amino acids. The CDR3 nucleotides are TGTGCCAGCAGCTTAGGGGACAGCTCCTACGAGCAGTACTTC. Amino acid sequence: CASSLGDSSYEQYF.

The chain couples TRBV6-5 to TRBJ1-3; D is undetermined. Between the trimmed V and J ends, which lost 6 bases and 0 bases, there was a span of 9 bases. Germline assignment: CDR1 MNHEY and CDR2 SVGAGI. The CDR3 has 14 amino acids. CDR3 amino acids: CASRGPSSGNTIYF. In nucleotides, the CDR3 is TGTGCCAGCAGGGGCCCGAGCTCTGGAAACACCATATATTTT.

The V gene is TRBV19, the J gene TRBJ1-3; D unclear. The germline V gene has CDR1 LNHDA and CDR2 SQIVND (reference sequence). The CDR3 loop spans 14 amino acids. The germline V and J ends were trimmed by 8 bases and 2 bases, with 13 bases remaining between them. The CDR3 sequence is CASSPRSPGNTIYF. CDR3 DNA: TGTGCCAGTTCCCCCCGTAGCCCTGGAAACACCATATATTTT.

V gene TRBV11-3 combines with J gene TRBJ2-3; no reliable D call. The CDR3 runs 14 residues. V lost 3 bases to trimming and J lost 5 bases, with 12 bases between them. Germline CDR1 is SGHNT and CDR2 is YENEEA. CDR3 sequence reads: CASSFTWPGDTQYF. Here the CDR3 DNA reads TGTGCCAGCAGCTTTACCTGGCCAGGAGATACGCAGTATTTT.

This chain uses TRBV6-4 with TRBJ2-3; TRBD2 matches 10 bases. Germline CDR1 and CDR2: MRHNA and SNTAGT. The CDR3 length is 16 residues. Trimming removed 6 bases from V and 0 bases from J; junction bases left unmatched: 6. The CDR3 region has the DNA TGTGCCAGCAGCTCATTTAGCGGGGGGAGCACAGATACGCAGTATTTT. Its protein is CASSSFSGGSTDTQYF.

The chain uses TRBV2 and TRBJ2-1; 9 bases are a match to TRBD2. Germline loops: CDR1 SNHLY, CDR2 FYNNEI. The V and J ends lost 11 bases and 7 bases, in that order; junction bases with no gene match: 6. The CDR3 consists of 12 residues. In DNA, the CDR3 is TGTGCCTTCAGCGGGGGGAGTAATGAGCAGTTCTTC. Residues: CAFSGGSNEQFF.

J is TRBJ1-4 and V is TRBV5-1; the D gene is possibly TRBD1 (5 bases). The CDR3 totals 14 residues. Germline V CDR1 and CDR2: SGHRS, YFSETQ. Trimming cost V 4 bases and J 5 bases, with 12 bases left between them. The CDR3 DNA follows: TGCGCCAGCAGCCCAGGCAGGGCGAATGAAAAACTGTTTTTT. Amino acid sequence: CASSPGRANEKLFF.

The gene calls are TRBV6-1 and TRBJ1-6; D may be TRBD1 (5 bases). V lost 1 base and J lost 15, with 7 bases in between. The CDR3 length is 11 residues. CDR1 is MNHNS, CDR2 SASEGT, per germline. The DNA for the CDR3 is TGTGCCAGCAGTGAAGGGGGCCACCTCCACTTT. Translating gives CASSEGGHLHF.

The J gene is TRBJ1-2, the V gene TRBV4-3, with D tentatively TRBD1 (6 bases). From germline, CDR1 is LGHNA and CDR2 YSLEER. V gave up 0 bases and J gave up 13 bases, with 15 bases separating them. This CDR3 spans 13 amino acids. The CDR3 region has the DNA TGCGCCAGCAGCCAAGATTACGGCAGGGGAGTCACCTTC. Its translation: CASSQDYGRGVTF.

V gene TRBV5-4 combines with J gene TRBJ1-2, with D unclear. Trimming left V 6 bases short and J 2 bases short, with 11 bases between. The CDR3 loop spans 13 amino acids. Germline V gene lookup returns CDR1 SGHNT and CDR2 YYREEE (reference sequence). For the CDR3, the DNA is TGTGCCAGCAACCAAGGACTCAACTATGGCTACACCTTC. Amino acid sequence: CASNQGLNYGYTF.

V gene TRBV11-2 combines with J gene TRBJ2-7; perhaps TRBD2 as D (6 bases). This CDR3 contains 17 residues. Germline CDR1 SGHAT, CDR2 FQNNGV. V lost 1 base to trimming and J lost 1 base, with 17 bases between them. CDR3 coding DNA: TGTGCCAGCAGCTTAGGGGGATTGGTGACTAGATCCTACGAGCAGTACTTC. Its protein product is CASSLGGLVTRSYEQYF. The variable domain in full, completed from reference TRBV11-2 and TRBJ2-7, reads EAGVAQSPRYKIIEKRQSVAFWCNPISGHATLYWYQQILGQGPKLLIQFQNNGVVDDSQLPKDRFSAERLKGVDSTLKIQPAKLEDSAVYLCASSLGGLVTRSYEQYFGPGTRLTVT.

CDR3 sequence: CASSLGQGVQQYF. The CDR3 nucleotides read TGTGCCAGCAGCCTGGGACAGGGAGTACAGCAGTACTTC. The genes are TRBV7-2 and TRBJ2-7; TRBD1 agrees at 9 bases. Germline CDR1 is SGHTA and CDR2 is FQGNSA. This CDR3 spans 13 amino acids. J lost 8 bases, V lost 5 bases, and 7 bases had no gene match.

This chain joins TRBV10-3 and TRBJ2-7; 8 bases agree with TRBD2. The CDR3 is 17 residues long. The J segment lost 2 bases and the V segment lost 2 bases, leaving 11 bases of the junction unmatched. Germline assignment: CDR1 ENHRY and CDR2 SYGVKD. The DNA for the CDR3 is TGTGCCATCAGTGAGATAATAGAGCGGGGGCCCCCCTACGAGCAGTACTTC. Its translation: CAISEIIERGPPYEQYF.

The CDR3 region has the DNA TGTGCCAGTAGTATAGATCGACAGGGGTACGCACCCCTCCACTTT. It encodes CASSIDRQGYAPLHF. This chain connects TRBV19 to TRBJ1-6; TRBD1 matches at 8 bases. Per the germline V gene, CDR1 is LNHDA and CDR2 is SQIVND (reference sequence). The CDR3 sequence is 15 residues long. Losses at the gene ends were 0 bases for V and 11 bases for J; bases not matched to a gene: 6.

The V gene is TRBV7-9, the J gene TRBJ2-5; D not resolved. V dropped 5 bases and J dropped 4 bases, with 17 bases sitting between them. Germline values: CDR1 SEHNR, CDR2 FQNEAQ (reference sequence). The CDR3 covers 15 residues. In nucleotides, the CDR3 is TGTGCCAGCAGCAAAAGTAGTCTCCCGGGAGAGACCCAGTACTTC. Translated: CASSKSSLPGETQYF.

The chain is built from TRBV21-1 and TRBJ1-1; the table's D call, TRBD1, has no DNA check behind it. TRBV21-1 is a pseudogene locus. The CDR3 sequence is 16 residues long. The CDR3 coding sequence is TGTGCCAGCAGCAAAGATGACAGGGCAGTCAACACTGAAGCTTTCTTT. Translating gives CASSKDDRAVNTEAFF.

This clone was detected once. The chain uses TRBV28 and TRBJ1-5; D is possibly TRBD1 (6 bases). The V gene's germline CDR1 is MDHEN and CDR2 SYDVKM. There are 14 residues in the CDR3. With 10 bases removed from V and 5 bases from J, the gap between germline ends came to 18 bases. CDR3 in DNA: TGTGCCACCCTGGACAGCCTTCACGATCAGCCCCAGCATTTT. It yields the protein CATLDSLHDQPQHF.

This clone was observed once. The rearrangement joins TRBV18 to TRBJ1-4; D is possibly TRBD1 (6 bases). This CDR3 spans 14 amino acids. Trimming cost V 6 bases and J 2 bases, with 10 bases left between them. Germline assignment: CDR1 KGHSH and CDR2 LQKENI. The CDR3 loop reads CASSSQGTNEKLFF. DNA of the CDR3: TGTGCCAGCTCTTCGCAGGGGACTAATGAAAAACTGTTTTTT.

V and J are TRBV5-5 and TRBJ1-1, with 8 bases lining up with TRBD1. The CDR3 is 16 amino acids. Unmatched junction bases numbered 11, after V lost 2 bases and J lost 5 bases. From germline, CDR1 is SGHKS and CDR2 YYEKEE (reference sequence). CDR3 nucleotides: TGTGCCAGCAGCTTCTCGGGCGCAGGGGGCTCGACTGAAGCTTTCTTT. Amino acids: CASSFSGAGGSTEAFF.

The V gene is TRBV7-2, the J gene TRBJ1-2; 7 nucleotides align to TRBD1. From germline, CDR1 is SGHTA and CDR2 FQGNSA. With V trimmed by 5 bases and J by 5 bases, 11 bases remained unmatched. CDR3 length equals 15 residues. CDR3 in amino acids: CASSLDRSVLYGYTF. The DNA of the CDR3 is TGTGCCAGCAGCCTGGACAGGTCAGTCCTGTATGGCTACACCTTC.

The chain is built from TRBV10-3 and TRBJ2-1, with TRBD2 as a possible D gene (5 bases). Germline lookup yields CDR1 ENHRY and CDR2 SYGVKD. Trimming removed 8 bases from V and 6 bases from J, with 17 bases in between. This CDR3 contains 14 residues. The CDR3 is CAIGDGNYPNEQFF. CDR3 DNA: TGTGCCATCGGAGACGGGAACTACCCCAATGAGCAGTTCTTC.

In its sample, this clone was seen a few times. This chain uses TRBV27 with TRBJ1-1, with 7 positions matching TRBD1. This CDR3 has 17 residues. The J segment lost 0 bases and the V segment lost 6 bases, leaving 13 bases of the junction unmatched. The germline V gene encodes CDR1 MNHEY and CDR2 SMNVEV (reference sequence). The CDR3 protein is CASSLRDRSFLNTEAFF. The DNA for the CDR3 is TGTGCCAGCAGCCTTCGGGACAGATCTTTTTTGAACACTGAAGCTTTCTTT.

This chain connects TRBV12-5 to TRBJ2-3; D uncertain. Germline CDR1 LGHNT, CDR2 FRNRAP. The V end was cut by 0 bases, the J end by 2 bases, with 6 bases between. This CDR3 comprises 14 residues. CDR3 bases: TGTGCTAGTGGTTTGGTATTTATCACAGATACGCAGTATTTT. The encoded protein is CASGLVFITDTQYF.

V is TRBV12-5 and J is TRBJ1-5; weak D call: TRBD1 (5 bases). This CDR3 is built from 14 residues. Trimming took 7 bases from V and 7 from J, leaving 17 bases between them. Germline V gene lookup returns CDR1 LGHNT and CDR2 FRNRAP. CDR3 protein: CASAPPGMGQPQHF. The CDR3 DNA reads TGTGCTAGTGCCCCGCCAGGGATGGGACAGCCCCAGCATTTT.

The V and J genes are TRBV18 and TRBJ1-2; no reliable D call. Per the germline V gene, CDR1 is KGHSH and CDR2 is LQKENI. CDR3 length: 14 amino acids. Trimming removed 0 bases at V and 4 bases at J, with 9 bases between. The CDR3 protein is CASSPPSNSYGYTF. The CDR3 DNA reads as TGTGCCAGCTCACCACCTAGTAACAGCTATGGCTACACCTTC.

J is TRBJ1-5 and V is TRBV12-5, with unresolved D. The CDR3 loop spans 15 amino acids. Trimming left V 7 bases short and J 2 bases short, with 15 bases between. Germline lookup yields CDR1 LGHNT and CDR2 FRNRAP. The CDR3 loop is CASAGGGMGNQPQHF. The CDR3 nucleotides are TGTGCTAGTGCCGGAGGCGGGATGGGCAATCAGCCCCAGCATTTT.

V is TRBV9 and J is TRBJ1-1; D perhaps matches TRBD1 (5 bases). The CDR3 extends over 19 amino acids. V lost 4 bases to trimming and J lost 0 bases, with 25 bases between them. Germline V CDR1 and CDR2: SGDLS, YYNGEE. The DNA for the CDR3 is TGTGCCAGCAGCCCACAACCCAAATCAGGGTCTATTTTGAACACTGAAGCTTTCTTT. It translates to CASSPQPKSGSILNTEAFF.

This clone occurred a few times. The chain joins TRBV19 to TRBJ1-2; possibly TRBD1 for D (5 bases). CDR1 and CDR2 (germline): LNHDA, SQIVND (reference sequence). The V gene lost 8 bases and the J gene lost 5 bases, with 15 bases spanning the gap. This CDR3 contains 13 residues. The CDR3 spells CASSLKKGYGYTF. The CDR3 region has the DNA TGTGCCAGTTCCCTAAAAAAGGGGTATGGCTACACCTTC.